Each of the 6 T cell receptor beta chains below was sequenced from the same sample in a study of T cells in Graves' hyperthyroidism and ophthalmopathy (dated by TCRdb to about 2019). Library method: multiplex PCR. TCRdb shows the sequencer as Illumina HiSeq 2000. TCR beta CDR3 regions were amplified from RNA transcripts. The first round of RT-PCR for the TCR CDR3 was performed with the HTBI primer set and the Qiagen OneStep RT-PCR kit. TCRdb trimmed public reads at Q25 via fastp, called clones via MiXCR and kept in-frame beta chains. Every CDR3 protein is listed once, alongside the most common genes and DNA of its rows. The sample profile shows a few hundred thousand distinct CDR3 sequences; 46% of them were found once. Of the sample, approximately 7.5% is held by the ten largest clones. Specimen: peripheral blood or thyroid tissue (not recorded which). The receptor set was obtained from a woman under 30 with Graves' hyperthyroidism.

The genes are TRBV20-1 and TRBJ1-4; TRBD1 matches 7 bases. This CDR3 is built from 15 residues. CDR1 DFQATT and CDR2 SNEGSKA come from the germline V gene (reference sequence). V gave up 4 bases and J gave up 8 bases; unmatched junction bases: 13. Here the CDR3 DNA reads TGCAGTGCTACCGGGACAGCTAACACCGGGGAAAAACTGTTTTTT. Translating it yields CSATGTANTGEKLFF.

This chain links TRBV7-2 with TRBJ1-5; D unclear. Trimming shortened V by 7 bases and J by 11 bases, and 18 bases separated the two germline ends. The CDR3 has 13 amino acids. Looked up from germline, CDR1 is SGHTA and CDR2 is FQGNSA. The DNA of the CDR3 is TGTGCCAGCATGCTGGCAGCCCGGCAGTCCCAGCATTTT. Translation: CASMLAARQSQHF.

CDR3 sequence (DNA): TGTGCCAGCAGTTTATGGGGCTCTGGGGCCAACGTCCTGACTTTC. This sequence encodes CASSLWGSGANVLTF. V is TRBV27 and J is TRBJ2-6; the D is unclear. Trimming took off 1 base at V and 0 bases at J, with 4 bases between the two ends. The CDR3 runs to 15 residues. Germline CDR1 MNHEY, CDR2 SMNVEV (reference sequence).

The sample holds many counts of this clonotype. The chain couples TRBV24-1 to TRBJ2-7, with D maybe TRBD2 (6 bases). Germline CDR1 and CDR2: KGHDR and SFDVKD. Between the trimmed V and J ends, which lost 5 bases and 3 bases, there was a span of 10 bases. The CDR3 runs 13 residues. The CDR3: CATSVSGYYEQYF. For the CDR3, the DNA is TGTGCCACCAGTGTCAGCGGGTACTACGAGCAGTACTTC.

This clonotype was counted ten times or more. The gene calls are TRBV29-1 and TRBJ2-6, with D tentatively TRBD1 or TRBD2 (5 bases each). Between the trimmed V and J ends, which lost 0 bases and 3 bases, there was a span of 15 bases. Looked up from germline, CDR1 is SQVTM and CDR2 is ANQGSEA. The CDR3 length is 17 residues. CDR3 amino acids: CSVEETGRRGGANVLTF. For the CDR3, the DNA is TGCAGCGTTGAAGAGACGGGACGGCGTGGTGGGGCCAACGTCCTGACTTTC.

The chain carries TRBV12-3 or TRBV12-4 and TRBJ2-5; D possibly corresponds to TRBD1 (7 bases). The V and J ends lost 5 bases and 7 bases respectively, with 23 bases between them. This CDR3 is 16 amino acids long. CDR3 in DNA: TGTGCCAGCAGTCCGGGGGCGCAGGGGGGAAGGGGGACCCAGTACTTC. This gives the protein CASSPGAQGGRGTQYF.